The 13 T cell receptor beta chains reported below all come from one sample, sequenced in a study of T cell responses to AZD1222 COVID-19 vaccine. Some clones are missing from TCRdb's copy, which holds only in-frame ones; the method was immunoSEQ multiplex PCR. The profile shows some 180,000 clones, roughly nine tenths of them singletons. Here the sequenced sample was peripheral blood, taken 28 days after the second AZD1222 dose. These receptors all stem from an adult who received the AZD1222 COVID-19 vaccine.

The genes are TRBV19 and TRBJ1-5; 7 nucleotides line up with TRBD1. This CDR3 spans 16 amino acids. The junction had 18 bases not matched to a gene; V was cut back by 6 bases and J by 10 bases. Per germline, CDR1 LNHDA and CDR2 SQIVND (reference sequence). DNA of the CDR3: TGTGCCAGTAGAAAGCGGGACAGCCTCTCGTGGGGTCCCCAGCATTTT. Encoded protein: CASRKRDSLSWGPQHF.

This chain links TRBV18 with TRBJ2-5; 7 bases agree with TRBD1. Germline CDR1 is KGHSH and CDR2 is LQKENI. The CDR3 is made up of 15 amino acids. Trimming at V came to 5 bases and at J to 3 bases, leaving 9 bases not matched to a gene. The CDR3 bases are TGTGCCAGCTCATCAACCAGGGGGAAGGAAGAGACCCAGTACTTC. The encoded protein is CASSSTRGKEETQYF.

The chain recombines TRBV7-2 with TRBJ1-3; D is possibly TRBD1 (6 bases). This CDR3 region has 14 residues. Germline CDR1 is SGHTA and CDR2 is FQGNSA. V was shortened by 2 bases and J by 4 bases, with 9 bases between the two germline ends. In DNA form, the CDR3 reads TGTGCCAGCAGCTTACAGGGGAGGGGAAACACCATATATTTT. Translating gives CASSLQGRGNTIYF.

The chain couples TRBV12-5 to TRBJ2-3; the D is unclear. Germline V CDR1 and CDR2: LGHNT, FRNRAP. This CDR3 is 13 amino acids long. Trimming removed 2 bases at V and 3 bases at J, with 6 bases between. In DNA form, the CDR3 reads TGTGCTAGTGGTTTGTTTTCTACAGATACGCAGTATTTT. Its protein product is CASGLFSTDTQYF.

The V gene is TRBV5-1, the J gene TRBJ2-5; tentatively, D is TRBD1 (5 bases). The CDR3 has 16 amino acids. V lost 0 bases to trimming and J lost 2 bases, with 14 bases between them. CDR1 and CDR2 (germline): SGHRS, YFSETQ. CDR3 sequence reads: CASSLALGRGQETQYF. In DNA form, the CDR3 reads TGCGCCAGCAGCTTGGCCTTAGGTAGGGGACAAGAGACCCAGTACTTC.

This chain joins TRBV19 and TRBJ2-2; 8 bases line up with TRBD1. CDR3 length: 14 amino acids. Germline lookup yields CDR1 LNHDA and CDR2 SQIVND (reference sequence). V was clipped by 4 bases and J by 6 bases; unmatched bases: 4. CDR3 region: CASSRQGTAGELFF. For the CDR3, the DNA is TGTGCCAGTAGTAGACAGGGGACCGCCGGGGAGCTGTTTTTT.

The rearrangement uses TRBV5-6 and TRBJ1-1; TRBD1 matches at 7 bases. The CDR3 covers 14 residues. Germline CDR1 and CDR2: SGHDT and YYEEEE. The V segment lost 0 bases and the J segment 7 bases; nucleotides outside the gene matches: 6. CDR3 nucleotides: TGTGCCAGCAGCTTGGCCCTGGGACAGCTTGAAGCTTTCTTT. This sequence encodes CASSLALGQLEAFF.

The CDR3 nucleotides are TGTGCCAGCAGTTTTCGACTGAACGAGCAGTACTTC. It encodes CASSFRLNEQYF. The chain is built from TRBV12-3 or TRBV12-4 and TRBJ2-7; D unclear. Trimming removed 3 bases from V and 5 bases from J, with 8 bases in between. The CDR3 consists of 12 residues.

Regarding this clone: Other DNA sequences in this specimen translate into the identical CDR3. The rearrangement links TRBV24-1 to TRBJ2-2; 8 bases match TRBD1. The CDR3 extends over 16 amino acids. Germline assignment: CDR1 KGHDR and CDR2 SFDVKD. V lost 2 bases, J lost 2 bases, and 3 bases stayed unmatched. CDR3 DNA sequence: TGTGCCACCAGTGATTCGACAGGGGTAAACACCGGGGAGCTGTTTTTT. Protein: CATSDSTGVNTGELFF.

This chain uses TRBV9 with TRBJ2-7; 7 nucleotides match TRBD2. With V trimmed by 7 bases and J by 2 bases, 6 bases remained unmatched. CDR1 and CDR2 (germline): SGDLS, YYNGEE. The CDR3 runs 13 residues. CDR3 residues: CASGLGTTYEQYF. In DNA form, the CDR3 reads TGTGCCAGCGGACTAGGGACGACCTACGAGCAGTACTTC.

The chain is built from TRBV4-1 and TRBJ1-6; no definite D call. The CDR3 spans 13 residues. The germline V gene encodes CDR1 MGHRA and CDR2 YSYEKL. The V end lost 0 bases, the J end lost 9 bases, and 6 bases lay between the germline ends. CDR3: CASSQESRSPLHF. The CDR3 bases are TGCGCCAGCAGCCAAGAGAGTCGTTCACCCCTCCACTTT.

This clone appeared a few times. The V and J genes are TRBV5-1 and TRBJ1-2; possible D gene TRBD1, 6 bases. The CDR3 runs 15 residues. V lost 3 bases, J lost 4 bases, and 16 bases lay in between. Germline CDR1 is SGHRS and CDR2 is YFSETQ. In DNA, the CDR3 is TGCGCCAGCAGCTCCAACCCACAGGGTGTCTATGGCTACACCTTC. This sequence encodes CASSSNPQGVYGYTF.

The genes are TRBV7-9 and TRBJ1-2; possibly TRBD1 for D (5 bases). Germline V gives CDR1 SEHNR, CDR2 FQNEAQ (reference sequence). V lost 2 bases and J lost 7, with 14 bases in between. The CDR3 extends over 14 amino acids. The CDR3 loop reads CASSLWGGIGGYTF. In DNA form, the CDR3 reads TGTGCCAGCAGCTTATGGGGCGGGATTGGTGGCTACACCTTC. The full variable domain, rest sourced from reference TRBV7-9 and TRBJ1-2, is DTGVSQNPRHKITKRGQNVTFRCDPISEHNRLYWYRQTLGQGPEFLTYFQNEAQLEKSRLLSDRFSAERPKGSFSTLEIQRTEQGDSAMYLCASSLWGGIGGYTFGSGTRLTVV.